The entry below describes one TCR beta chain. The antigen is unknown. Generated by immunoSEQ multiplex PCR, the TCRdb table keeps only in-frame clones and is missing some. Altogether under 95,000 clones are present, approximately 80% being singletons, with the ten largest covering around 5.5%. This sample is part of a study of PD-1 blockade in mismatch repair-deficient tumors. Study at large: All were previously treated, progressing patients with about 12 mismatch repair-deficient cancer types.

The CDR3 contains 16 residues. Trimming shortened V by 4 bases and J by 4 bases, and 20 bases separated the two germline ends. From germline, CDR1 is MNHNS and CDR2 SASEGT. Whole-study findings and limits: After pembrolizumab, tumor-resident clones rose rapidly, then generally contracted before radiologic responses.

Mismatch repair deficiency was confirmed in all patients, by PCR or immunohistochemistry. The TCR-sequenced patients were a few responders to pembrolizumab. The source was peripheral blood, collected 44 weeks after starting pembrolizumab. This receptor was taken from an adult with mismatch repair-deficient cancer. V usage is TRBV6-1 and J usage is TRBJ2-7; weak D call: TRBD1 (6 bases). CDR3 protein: CASSAPRTAASYEQYF. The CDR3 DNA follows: TGTGCCAGCAGTGCCCCGCGGACAGCAGCCTCGTACGAGCAGTACTTC.